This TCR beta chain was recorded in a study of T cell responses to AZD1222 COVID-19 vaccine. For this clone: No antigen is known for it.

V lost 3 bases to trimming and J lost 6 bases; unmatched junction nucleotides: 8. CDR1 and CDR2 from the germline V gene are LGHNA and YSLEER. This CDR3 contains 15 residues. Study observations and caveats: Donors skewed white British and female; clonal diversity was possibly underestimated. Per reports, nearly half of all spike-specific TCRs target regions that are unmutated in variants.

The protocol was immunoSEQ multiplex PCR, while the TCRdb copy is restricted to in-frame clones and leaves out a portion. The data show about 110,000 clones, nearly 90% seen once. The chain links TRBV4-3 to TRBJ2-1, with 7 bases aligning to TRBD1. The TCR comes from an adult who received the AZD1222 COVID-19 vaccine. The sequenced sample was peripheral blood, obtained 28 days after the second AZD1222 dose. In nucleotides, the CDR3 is TGCGCCAGCAGCCAGTACACACAGGGGAGCAATGAGCAGTTCTTC. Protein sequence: CASSQYTQGSNEQFF.